The subject of this entry is one T cell receptor (beta chain). This clonotype has a count of ten or more. The target of this receptor is not known. It has no much larger one-base neighbor in the sample; base qualities were not kept. The data derive from a study of Graves' ophthalmopathy and Graves' hyperthyroidism listed by TCRdb under 2018. About the investigation overall: Peripheral blood was collected at initial diagnosis, before any treatment. To explore V-J signatures that distinguish ophthalmopathy from hyperthyroidism, a discovery set of about 99 patients was enrolled, made up of 43 with ophthalmopathy and 57 with stable hyperthyroidism. In roughly 6 hyperthyroidism patients, T-cell repertoires of thyroid tissue and blood were compared. To tell Graves' ophthalmopathy apart from Graves' hyperthyroidism, and to predict which patients would progress to ophthalmopathy, the study relied on TCR beta repertoire signatures. For independent validation, a separate cohort was made up of around 19 hyperthyroidism patients plus 17 patients who later progressed from hyperthyroidism to ophthalmopathy. In total, 135 blood samples were TCR-sequenced: approximately 42 ophthalmopathy, under 85 hyperthyroidism and roughly 17 hyperthyroidism-to-ophthalmopathy patients. The 95 to 100 discovery patients were randomly divided into training and test sets at a 7:3 ratio. Once sampling was done, hyperthyroidism patients were given methimazole at a starting dose of 30 mg daily, while ophthalmopathy patients were given high-dose intravenous methylprednisolone.

Patients with ophthalmopathy had moderately to severely active disease, with a Clinical Activity Score of 3 or more, a NOSPECS grade of 4 or more, and a disease duration of less than 3 months. Patients with other autoimmune diseases, uncontrolled infections, pregnancy or lactation were excluded. Diagnosis was based on clinical symptoms, serum thyroxine, TRAb, thyroid ultrasound and orbital computed tomography. PBMCs were isolated from about 9.1 ml of fresh peripheral blood by Ficoll-Paque density gradient centrifugation. Trizol reagent was used to extract the total RNA, and its quality was then checked on an Agilent 2100 Bioanalyzer. TCR beta CDR3 regions were amplified from RNA transcripts for repertoire sequencing. HTBI primers and the Qiagen OneStep RT-PCR kit were used in a first-round RT-PCR, which was followed by a second-round multiplex PCR, size selection and purification. Sequencing of the libraries was carried out on an Illumina HiSeq2000 in paired-end mode with 100 bp reads. On the study's bioinformatics: SOAPnuke was used to process the reads, throwing out any read that had adapters, had uncalled bases, had a mean Phred below 15, or lacked an exact constant-primer or identifier match. COPE v1.2.5 was used to merge the high-quality paired reads. Each unique nucleotide sequence was treated as a clonotype, and MiTCR v1.1 was used to align the clonotypes to the IMGT TRB V, D and J references. Only V-J combinations with frequency above 0.0001 were analysed, covering 99% to 99.2% of repertoires. For each V-J combination, a TCR clonal expansion and chaos score was defined as F50 clonal expansion divided by the chaos observed in the TCRdist matrix. Welch's t-statistics and random forest were used to narrow the features down to 10 to 15 V-J combinations, which were then fed into a naive Bayes classifier. Thyroid-blood repertoire similarity was quantified with the Morisita-Horn index. TCRdb reanalyzed the raw reads on its own, using fastp at Q25 for trimming and MiXCR for clone calling, and kept in-frame beta chains. Entries are consolidated by CDR3 protein sequence, retaining the most common genes and DNA. The V and J calls come from TCRdb's annotation, not from the publication. The sample table contains fewer than 600,000 distinct CDR3 sequences; only one count was recorded for roughly an eighth of them. Of the sample, about 9.4% falls within the top ten clones.

The investigation overall reported the following: In validation, the model predicted ophthalmopathy progression with about 64% sensitivity and roughly 72% specificity; roughly 11 predicted patients were CT-confirmed with GO in a median of about 7.1 months. Most expanded thyroid clonotypes with a frequency above 0.001 also appeared in blood, which suggests that blood repertoires may reflect the immune response in the thyroid. The 13-signature model separated ophthalmopathy from stable hyperthyroidism with approximately 90% sensitivity and around 84% specificity in cross-validation, and 80%/75% in the test set. No statistical method was used to predetermine the sample size, and group allocation was not hidden from the investigators.

Counted from cysteine to phenylalanine, this CDR3 has 15 amino acids. The DNA shown is the 45-base CDR3, in frame from base 1. According to the germline V gene, CDR1 reads MNHNS and CDR2 reads SASEGT. V and J lose 1 base and 2 bases, and a span of 9 bases separates them. The source of this sequence is a woman aged 25 to 39 with Graves' ophthalmopathy. Donor details come from another sample of the same person, matched by shared clones. Sequenced material: blood. The chain was built from TRBV6-1 and TRBJ2-1, and TRBD2 may be the D gene, going by 5 matching bases. The nucleotide sequence reads TGTGCCAGCAGTGAAGGGAGCGGTACCTACAATGAGCAGTTCTTC. Translated, it reads CASSEGSGTYNEQFF.